Presented here are 5 T cell receptor beta chains from one specimen sequenced in a study of Ad26.COV2.S vaccination and SARS-CoV-2 variants. Sample treatment: about 20 received Ad26.COV2.S at low or high dose, single or two shots; 5 received placebo; per-sample allocation not given. Collection of the samples took place on day 63 after the first injection of vaccine or placebo. Profiling relied on immunoSEQ multiplex PCR, and the TCRdb table lists in-frame clones only, not all of them. In the table there are 300,000 to 350,000 clones, roughly 88% of which are singletons. The sample was peripheral blood, taken in a trial of Ad26.COV2.S vaccine versus placebo. These receptors were collected from a person aged 18 to 65 who received the Ad26.COV2.S COVID-19 vaccine or a placebo.

This chain joins TRBV5-4 and TRBJ2-3; D gene unclear. There are 19 residues in the CDR3. Trimming shortened V by 3 bases and J by 2 bases, and 25 bases separated the two germline ends. Germline CDR1 SGHNT, CDR2 YYREEE (reference sequence). The chain's CDR3 is CASSSQLNSLTHYTDTQYF. The CDR3 coding sequence is TGTGCCAGCAGCTCTCAACTCAATTCTCTTACCCACTACACAGATACGCAGTATTTT.

The chain links TRBV18 to TRBJ1-3, with a weak D call TRBD1 (5 bases). The germline V gene encodes CDR1 KGHSH and CDR2 LQKENI. There are 15 residues in the CDR3. Trimming pared 0 bases from V and 5 bases from J, leaving 11 bases between. The CDR3 region has the DNA TGTGCCAGCTCACCACCCCAGGGATCGAGAAACACCATATATTTT. Translated, it gives CASSPPQGSRNTIYF. Combining the CDR3 with reference TRBV18 and TRBJ1-3 gives the whole variable domain NAGVMQNPRHLVRRRGQEARLRCSPMKGHSHVYWYRQLPEEGLKFMVYLQKENIIDESGMPKERFSAEFPKEGPSILRIQQVVRGDSAAYFCASSPPQGSRNTIYFGEGSWLTVV.

The genes are TRBV4-3 and TRBJ1-2; no firm D call. With 1 base removed from V and 8 bases from J, the gap between germline ends came to 11 bases. This CDR3 has 13 residues. Germline CDR1 reads LGHNA; CDR2 reads YSLEER. Written as DNA, the CDR3 is TGCGCCAGCAGCCAAGGGCTAGTGAGGGGCTACACCTTC. Translating gives CASSQGLVRGYTF.

The chain couples TRBV7-8 to TRBJ1-1; D is unresolved. The CDR3 runs 12 residues. V was cut by 5 bases and J by 8 bases, with 12 bases left in between. Germline V gene data show CDR1 as SGHVS and CDR2 as FQNEAQ. DNA of the CDR3: TGTGCCAGCAGCCAGTCGTGGAGAGAAGCTTTCTTT. Its protein is CASSQSWREAFF.

The rearrangement links TRBV4-3 to TRBJ2-7, with 8 bases lining up with TRBD1. The CDR3 runs to 18 residues. Trimming at V came to 1 base and at J to 3 bases, leaving 14 bases not matched to a gene. Germline V gene sequence: CDR1 LGHNA, CDR2 YSLEER. CDR3 sequence reads: CASSQAAPATGGFYEQYV. The CDR3 DNA reads TGCGCCAGCAGCCAAGCCGCCCCCGCCACAGGGGGTTTCTACGAGCAGTACGTC.